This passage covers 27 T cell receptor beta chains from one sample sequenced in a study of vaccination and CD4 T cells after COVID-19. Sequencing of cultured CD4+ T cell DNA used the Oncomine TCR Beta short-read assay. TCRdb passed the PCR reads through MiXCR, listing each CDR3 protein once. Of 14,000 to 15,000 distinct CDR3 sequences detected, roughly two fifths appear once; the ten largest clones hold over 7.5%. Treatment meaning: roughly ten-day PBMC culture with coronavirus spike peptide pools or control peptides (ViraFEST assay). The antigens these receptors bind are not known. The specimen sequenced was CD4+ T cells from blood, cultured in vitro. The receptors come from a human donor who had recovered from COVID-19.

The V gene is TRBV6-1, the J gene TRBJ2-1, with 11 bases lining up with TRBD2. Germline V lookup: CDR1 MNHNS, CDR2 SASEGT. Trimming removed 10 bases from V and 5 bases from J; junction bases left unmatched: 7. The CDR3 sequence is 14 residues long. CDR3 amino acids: CAIKGLAEHNEQFF. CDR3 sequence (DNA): TGTGCCATAAAGGGACTAGCGGAACACAATGAGCAGTTCTTC.

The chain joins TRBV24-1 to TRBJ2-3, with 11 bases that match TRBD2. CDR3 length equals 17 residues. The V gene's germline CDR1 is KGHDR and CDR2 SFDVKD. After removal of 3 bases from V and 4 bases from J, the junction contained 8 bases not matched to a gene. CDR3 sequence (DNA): TGTGCCACCAGTGATCGTAGACTAGCGGGGTTGGCAGATACGCAGTATTTT. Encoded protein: CATSDRRLAGLADTQYF.

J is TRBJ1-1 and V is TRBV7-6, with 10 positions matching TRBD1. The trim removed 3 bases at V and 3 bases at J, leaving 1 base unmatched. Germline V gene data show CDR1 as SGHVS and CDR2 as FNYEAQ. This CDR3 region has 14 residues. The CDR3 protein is CASSLTGGYTEAFF. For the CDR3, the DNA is TGTGCCAGCAGCTTGACAGGGGGCTACACTGAAGCTTTCTTT.

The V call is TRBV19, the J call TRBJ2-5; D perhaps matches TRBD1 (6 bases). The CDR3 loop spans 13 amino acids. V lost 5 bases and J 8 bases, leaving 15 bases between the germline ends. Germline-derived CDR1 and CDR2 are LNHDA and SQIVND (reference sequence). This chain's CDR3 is CASSFGQKQTQYF. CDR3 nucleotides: TGTGCCAGTAGTTTTGGACAGAAGCAAACCCAGTACTTC.

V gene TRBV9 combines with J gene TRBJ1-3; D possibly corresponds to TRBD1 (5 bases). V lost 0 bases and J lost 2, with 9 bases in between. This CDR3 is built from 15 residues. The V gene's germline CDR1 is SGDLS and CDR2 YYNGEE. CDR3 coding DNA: TGTGCCAGCAGCGTAGTTGGGGGACCTGGAAACACCATATATTTT. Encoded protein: CASSVVGGPGNTIYF.

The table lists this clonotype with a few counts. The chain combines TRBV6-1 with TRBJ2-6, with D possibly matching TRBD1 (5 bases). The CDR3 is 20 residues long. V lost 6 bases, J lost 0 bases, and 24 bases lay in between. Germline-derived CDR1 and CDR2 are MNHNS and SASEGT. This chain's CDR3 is CASRVTVVKESNSGANVLTF. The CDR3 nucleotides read TGTGCCAGCAGGGTGACAGTGGTTAAGGAATCTAACTCTGGGGCCAACGTCCTGACTTTC.

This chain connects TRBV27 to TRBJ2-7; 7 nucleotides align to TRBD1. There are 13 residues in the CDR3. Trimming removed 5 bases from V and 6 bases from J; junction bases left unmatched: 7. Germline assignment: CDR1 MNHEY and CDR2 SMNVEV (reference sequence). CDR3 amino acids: CASSARTGLEQYF. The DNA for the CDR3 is TGTGCCAGCAGTGCCCGGACAGGCCTCGAGCAGTACTTC.

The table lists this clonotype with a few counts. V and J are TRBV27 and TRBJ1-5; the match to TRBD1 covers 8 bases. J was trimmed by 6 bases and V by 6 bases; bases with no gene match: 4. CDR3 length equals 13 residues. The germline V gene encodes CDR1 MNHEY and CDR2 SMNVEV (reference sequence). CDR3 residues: CASSRTGTQPQHF. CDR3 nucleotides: TGTGCCAGCAGCAGGACAGGGACTCAGCCCCAGCATTTT.

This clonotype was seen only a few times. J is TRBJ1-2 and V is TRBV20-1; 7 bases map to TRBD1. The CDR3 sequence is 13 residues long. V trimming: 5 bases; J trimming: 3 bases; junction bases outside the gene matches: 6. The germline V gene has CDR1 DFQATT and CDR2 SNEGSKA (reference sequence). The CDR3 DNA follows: TGCAGTGCTCTACCAGGGGGGGACTATGGCTACACCTTC. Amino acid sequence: CSALPGGDYGYTF.

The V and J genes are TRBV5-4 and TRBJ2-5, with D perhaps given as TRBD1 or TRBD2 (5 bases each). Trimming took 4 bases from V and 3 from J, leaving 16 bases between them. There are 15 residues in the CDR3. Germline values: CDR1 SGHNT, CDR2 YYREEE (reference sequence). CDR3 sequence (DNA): TGTGCCAGCAGCAAAACCGGGACGGCGAAAGAGACCCAGTACTTC. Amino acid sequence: CASSKTGTAKETQYF. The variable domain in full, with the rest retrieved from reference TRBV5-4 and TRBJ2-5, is ETGVTQSPTHLIKTRGQQVTLRCSSQSGHNTVSWYQQALGQGPQFIFQYYREEENGRGNFPPRFSGLQFPNYSSELNVNALELDDSALYLCASSKTGTAKETQYFGPGTRLLVL.

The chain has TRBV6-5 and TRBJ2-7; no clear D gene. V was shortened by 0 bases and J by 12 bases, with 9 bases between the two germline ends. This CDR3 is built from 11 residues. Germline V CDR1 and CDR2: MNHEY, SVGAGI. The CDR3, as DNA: TGTGCCAGCAGTTACTCCGGGCTCATGTACTTC. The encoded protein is CASSYSGLMYF.

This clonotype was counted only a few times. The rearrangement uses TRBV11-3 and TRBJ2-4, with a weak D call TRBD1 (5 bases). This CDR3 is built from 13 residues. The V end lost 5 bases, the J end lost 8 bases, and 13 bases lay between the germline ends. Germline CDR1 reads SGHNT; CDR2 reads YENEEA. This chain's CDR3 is CASSPRVWDIQYF. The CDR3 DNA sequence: TGTGCCAGCAGCCCCAGGGTATGGGACATTCAGTACTTC.

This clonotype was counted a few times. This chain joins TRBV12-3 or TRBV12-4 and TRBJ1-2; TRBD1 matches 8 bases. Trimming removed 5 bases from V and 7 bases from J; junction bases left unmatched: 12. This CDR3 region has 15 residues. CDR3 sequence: CASSPGQGLEGGYTF. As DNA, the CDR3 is TGTGCCAGCAGTCCAGGACAGGGTTTGGAGGGTGGCTACACCTTC.

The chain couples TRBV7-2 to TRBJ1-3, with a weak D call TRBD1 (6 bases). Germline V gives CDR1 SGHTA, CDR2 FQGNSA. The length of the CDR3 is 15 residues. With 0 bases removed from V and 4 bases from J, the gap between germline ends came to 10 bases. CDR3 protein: CASSLAKGGGNTIYF. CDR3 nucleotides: TGTGCCAGCAGCTTAGCGAAGGGGGGCGGAAACACCATATATTTT.

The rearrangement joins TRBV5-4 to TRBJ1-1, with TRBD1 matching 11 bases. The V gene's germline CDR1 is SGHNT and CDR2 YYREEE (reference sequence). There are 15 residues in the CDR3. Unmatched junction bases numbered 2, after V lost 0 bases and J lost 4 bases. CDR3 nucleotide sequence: TGTGCCAGCAGCTTGGTGGGACAGGGGGGCACTGAAGCTTTCTTT. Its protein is CASSLVGQGGTEAFF.

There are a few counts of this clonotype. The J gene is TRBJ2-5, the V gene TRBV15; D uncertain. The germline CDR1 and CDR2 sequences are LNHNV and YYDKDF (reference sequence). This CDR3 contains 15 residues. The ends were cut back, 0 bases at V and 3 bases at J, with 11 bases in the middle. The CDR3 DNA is TGTGCCACCAGCAGAGATCGCTTCGATGAAGAGACCCAGTACTTC. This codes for CATSRDRFDEETQYF.

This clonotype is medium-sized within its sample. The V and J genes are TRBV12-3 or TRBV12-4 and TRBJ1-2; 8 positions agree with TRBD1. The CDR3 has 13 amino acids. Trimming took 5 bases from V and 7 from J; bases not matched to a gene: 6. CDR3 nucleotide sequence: TGTGCCAGCAGTAGACAGGGGAGGTCTGGCTACACCTTC. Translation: CASSRQGRSGYTF.

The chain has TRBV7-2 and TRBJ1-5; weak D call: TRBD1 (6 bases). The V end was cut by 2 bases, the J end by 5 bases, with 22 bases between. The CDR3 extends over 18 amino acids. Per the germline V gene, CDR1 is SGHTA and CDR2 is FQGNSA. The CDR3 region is CASSLLPSGAMMDQPQHF. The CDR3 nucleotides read TGTGCCAGCAGCTTATTACCTTCGGGGGCGATGATGGATCAGCCCCAGCATTTT.

The CDR3: CASSLVGGFEQYF. The CDR3 DNA reads as TGTGCCAGCAGCTTAGTGGGAGGGTTCGAGCAGTACTTC. J is TRBJ2-7 and V is TRBV11-2; 7 nucleotides match TRBD2. Germline V gene sequence: CDR1 SGHAT, CDR2 FQNNGV. The trim removed 1 base at V and 6 bases at J, leaving 3 bases unmatched. The CDR3 contains 13 residues.

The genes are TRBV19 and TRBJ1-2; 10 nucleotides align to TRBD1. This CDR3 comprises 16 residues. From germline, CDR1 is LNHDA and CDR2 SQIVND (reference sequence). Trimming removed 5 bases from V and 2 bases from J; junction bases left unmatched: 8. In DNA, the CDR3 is TGTGCCAGTAGTCCGAGGACAGGGGGTTTAAACTATGGCTACACCTTC. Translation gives CASSPRTGGLNYGYTF.

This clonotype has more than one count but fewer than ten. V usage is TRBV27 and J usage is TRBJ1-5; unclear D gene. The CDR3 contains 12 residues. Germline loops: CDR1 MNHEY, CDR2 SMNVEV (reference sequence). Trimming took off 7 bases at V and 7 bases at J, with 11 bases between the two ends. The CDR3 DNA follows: TGTGCCAGCAATTCATATGGGCAGCCCCAGCATTTT. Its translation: CASNSYGQPQHF.

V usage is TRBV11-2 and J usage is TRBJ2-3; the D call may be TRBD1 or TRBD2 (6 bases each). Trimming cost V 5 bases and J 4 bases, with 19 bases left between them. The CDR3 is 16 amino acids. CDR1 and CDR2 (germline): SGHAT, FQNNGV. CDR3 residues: CASSRSGAWVSDTQYF. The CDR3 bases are TGTGCCAGCAGCCGATCGGGGGCGTGGGTTTCAGATACGCAGTATTTT.

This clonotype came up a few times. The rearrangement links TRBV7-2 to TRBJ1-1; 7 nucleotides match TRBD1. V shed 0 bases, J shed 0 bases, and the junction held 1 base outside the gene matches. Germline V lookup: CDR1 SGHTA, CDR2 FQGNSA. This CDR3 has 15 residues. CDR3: CASSLAQGVNTEAFF. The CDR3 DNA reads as TGTGCCAGCAGCTTAGCGCAGGGGGTGAACACTGAAGCTTTCTTT.

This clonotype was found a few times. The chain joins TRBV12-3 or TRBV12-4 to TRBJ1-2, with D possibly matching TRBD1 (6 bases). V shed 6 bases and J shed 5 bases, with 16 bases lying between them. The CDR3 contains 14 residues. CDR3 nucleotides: TGTGCCAGCAGGCCGACAGGCGATCTTTATGGCTACACCTTC. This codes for CASRPTGDLYGYTF.

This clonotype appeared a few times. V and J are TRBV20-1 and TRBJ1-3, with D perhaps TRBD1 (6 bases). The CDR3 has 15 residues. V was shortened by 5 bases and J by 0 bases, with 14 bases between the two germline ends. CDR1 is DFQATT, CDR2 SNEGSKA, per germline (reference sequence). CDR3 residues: CSAFKPTGSGNTIYF. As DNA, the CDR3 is TGCAGTGCTTTTAAACCGACAGGCTCTGGAAACACCATATATTTT.

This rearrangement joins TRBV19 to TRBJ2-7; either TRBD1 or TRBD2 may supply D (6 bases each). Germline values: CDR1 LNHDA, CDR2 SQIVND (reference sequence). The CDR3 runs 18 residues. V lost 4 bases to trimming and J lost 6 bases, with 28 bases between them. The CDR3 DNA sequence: TGTGCCAGTAGTACGACCCATGGGTCGGGACGGAGGGGGGTCGAGCAGTACTTC. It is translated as CASSTTHGSGRRGVEQYF.

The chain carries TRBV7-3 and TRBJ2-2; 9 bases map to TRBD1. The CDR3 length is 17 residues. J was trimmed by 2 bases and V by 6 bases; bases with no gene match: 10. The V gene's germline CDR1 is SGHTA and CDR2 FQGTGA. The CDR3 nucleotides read TGTGCCAGCAGACCGCAAACAACAGGGGGCAACACCGGGGAGCTGTTTTTT. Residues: CASRPQTTGGNTGELFF.